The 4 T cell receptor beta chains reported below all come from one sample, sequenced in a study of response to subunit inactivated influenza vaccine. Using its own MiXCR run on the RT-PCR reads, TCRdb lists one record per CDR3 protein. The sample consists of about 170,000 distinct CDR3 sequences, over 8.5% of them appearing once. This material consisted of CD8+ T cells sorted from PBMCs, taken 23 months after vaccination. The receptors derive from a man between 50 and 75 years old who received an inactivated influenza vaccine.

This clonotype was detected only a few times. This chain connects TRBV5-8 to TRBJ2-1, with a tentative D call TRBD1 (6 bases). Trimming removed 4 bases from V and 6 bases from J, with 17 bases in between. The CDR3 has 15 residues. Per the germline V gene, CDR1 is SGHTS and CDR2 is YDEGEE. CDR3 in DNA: TGTGCCAGCAGCATAGAAGCAGGGGCTCGCAATGAGCAGTTCTTC. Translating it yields CASSIEAGARNEQFF.

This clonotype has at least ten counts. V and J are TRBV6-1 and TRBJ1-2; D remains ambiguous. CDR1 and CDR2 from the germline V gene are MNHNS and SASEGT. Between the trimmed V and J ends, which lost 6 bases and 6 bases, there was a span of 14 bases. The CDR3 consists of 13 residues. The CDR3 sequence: CASRSSTVDGYTF. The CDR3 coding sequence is TGTGCCAGCAGATCATCTACGGTAGATGGCTACACCTTC.

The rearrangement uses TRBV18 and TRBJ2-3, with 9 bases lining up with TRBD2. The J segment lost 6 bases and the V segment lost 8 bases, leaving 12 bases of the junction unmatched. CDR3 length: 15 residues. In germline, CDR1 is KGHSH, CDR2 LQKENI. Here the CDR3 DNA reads TGTGCCAGCGAAGGCCCAGCGGGGGGCTGGGATACGCAGTATTTT. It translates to CASEGPAGGWDTQYF.

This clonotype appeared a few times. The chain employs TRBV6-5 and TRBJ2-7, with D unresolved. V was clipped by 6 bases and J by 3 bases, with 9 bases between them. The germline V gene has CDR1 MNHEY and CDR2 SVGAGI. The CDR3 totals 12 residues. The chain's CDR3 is CASRSGSYEQYF. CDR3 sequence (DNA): TGTGCCAGCAGGTCCGGCAGCTACGAGCAGTACTTC.